This T cell receptor beta chain was recovered during a study of technical replicates of blood from a few donors. Germline CDR1 reads LGHNA; CDR2 reads YNFKEQ. CDR3 size: 18 residues. V shed 3 bases and J shed 0 bases, with 19 bases lying between them. This table comes from immunoSEQ multiplex PCR, and its TCRdb copy is limited to in-frame clones, with some not included. The sample gives about 83,000 clones, 92% of which show up once; 0.27% is in the top ten. J is TRBJ2-3 and V is TRBV4-2; D might be TRBD2 (6 bases). The material sequenced was T cells isolated from PBMCs. The clonotype comes from a human donor in good health. CDR3 in amino acids: CASSHPPGTPISTDTQYF. In nucleotides, the CDR3 is TGTGCCAGCAGCCATCCCCCCGGGACTCCTATAAGCACAGATACGCAGTATTTT.